The T cell receptor beta chain described here comes from a study of blood T cell repertoires in COVID-19 (dated by TCRdb to about 2020). A note on the overall study: Samples from collaborators originated in the United States, Italy and Spain and spanned both the acute and convalescent phases of COVID-19. The repertoires were made available in a free public database intended to serve as a resource for research on the immune response to SARS-CoV-2. Subjects who had been exposed to COVID-19, were actively infected with it, or had recovered from it provided the deeply sampled blood TCRbeta repertoires that made up the dataset. Where available, HLA class I and class II types were obtained from metadata supplied by the sample provider rather than from assay-based typing. The samples were drawn from two sources: the first 160 participants of the ongoing ImmuneRACE study, and over 950 subjects contributed by 6 global collaborators. The material from the prospective study consisted of cDNA or gDNA derived from T cells, B-cell-depleted T cells, or PBMCs. A de-identified subject ID, COVID-19 status, age in years and sex were almost always included in the sample metadata. Results and caveats for the whole study, not just this receptor: The quantity of clinical and demographic metadata differed by source and by participant and was supplied without curation.

The V end gives up 5 bases and the J end 0 bases, leaving 5 bases in the junction not matched to a gene. Looking up the germline V gene yields CDR1 SGHTA and CDR2 FQGTGA. From its cysteine to its phenylalanine, the CDR3 spans 15 amino acids. Just CDR3 DNA is preserved here, 45 bases in frame from base 1. TCRbeta CDR3 regions were amplified from genomic DNA using the immunoSEQ Assay, a bias-controlled multiplex PCR. The paper's processing steps were these. Nucleated cell counts per sample were estimated from amplification of reference gene primers within the assay. Sequence reads were collapsed and filtered to measure the absolute abundance of every unique TCRbeta CDR3 rearrangement. For each sample, productive Simpson clonality was calculated as the square root of Simpson's diversity index over productive rearrangements. TCRdb took this table from immuneACCESS and kept in-frame rearrangements with V and J called. Such tables lack part of the clones; where checked against another copy, unresolved V genes explain under half of the gap, and the rest is unexplained. That table furnishes V, J and clone size, whereas the DNA furnished D and trimming. The sample table lists roughly 330,000 clones, around 82% of them with a count of one. The top ten constitute 0.95% to 1.5% of the sample.

Each collaborating institution followed its own protocols to collect whole blood in K2EDTA tubes. Collaborator samples were shipped for TCRbeta analysis as frozen whole blood, isolated PBMCs, or DNA extracted from either sample type. Worth noting for this clone: The antigen it binds to is not known. No base quality information exists; no much larger clone differs at one position.

This sequence was found in a woman aged 45-59 years with acute or convalescent COVID-19. Here the chain combines TRBV7-3 and TRBJ2-3, with TRBD2 matching 7 junction bases. Sequencing was carried out using peripheral blood. The CDR3 protein sequence reads: CASSLLAVSTDTQYF. In nucleotides, the sequence is TGTGCCAGCAGCCTGCTAGCGGTTAGCACAGATACGCAGTATTTT.